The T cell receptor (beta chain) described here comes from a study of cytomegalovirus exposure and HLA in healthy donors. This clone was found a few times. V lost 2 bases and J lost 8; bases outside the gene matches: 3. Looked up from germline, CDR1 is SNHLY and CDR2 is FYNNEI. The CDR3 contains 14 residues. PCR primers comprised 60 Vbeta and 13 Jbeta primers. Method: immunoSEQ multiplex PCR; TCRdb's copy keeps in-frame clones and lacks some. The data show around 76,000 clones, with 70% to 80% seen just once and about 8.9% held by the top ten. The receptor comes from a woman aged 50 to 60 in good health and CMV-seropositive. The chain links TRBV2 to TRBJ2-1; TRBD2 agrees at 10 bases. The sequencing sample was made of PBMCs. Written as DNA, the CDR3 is TGTGCCAGCAGTGAACGGACTAGCGGTTATGAGCAGTTCTTC. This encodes CASSERTSGYEQFF. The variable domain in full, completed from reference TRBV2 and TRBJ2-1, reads EPEVTQTPSHQVTQMGQEVILRCVPISNHLYFYWYRQILGQKVEFLVSFYNNEISEKSEIFDDQFSVERPDGSNFTLKIRSTKLEDSAMYFCASSERTSGYEQFFGPGTRLTVL.